Listed below are T cell receptor beta chains from one sample, sequenced in a study of control samples from healthy donors and cancer patients. Here immunoSEQ multiplex PCR was the method, and the copy in TCRdb shows in-frame clones only, minus some. The table lists 77,000 or so clones, about nine tenths of them singletons. Sequencing was done on a sample of blood. The source of these receptors is a man aged 25-45 years in good health. The CDR3 runs from the conserved cysteine through the conserved F or W. Each record gives: D gene, J gene, clone size, V gene, CDR3 DNA, CDR3 protein. A D gene is named only where the DNA matches it firmly. Size is stated for part of the rows, as once, few or many counts, or as a class when the clone is expanded.

d_call: TRBD1; j_call: TRBJ1-2; clone_size: NA; v_call: TRBV7-9; cdr3_nt: TGTGCCAGCAGCTTAGGCTCTGGACAGGGTGATGGCTACACCTTC; cdr3_aa: CASSLGSGQGDGYTF
d_call: TRBD2; j_call: TRBJ2-1; clone_size: NA; v_call: TRBV27; cdr3_nt: TGTGCCAGCAGTATGCGGGGGGCGAGCTCCTACAATGAGCAGTTCTTC; cdr3_aa: CASSMRGASSYNEQFF
d_call: TRBD1; j_call: TRBJ2-7; clone_size: few; v_call: TRBV4-1; cdr3_nt: TGCGCCAGCAGCCGAGGACAGGGACCGGTGGGGCAGTACTTC; cdr3_aa: CASSRGQGPVGQYF
d_call: NA; j_call: TRBJ1-6; clone_size: NA; v_call: TRBV7-3; cdr3_nt: TGTGCCAGCAGCCCAGAGGGAAATCGTTCACCCCTCCACTTT; cdr3_aa: CASSPEGNRSPLHF
d_call: NA; j_call: TRBJ2-5; clone_size: NA; v_call: TRBV16; cdr3_nt: TGTGCCAGCAGCCAATCGGTGAGCCAAGAGACCCAGTACTTC; cdr3_aa: CASSQSVSQETQYF
d_call: NA; j_call: TRBJ1-1; clone_size: NA; v_call: TRBV19; cdr3_nt: TGTGCCAGTAGTATGCTTCCCCCGCACACTGAAGCTTTCTTT; cdr3_aa: CASSMLPPHTEAFF
d_call: TRBD1; j_call: TRBJ2-7; clone_size: NA; v_call: TRBV27; cdr3_nt: TGTGCCAGCAGGCTGCGTGGGGGACAGTCAAGCGAGCAGTACTTC; cdr3_aa: CASRLRGGQSSEQYF
d_call: TRBD1; j_call: TRBJ1-6; clone_size: few; v_call: TRBV4-1; cdr3_nt: TGCGCCAGCAGCCGAGTCAGGACAGGGGACGATTCACCCCTCCACTTT; cdr3_aa: CASSRVRTGDDSPLHF
d_call: NA; j_call: TRBJ1-5; clone_size: NA; v_call: TRBV25-1; cdr3_nt: TGTGCCAGCAGTGAATTAAGGGGTCAGCCCCAGCATTTT; cdr3_aa: CASSELRGQPQHF
d_call: TRBD2; j_call: TRBJ2-5; clone_size: NA; v_call: TRBV6-4; cdr3_nt: TGTGCCAGCAGTGAAAACGGGAGGCAAGAGACCCAGTACTTC; cdr3_aa: CASSENGRQETQYF
d_call: TRBD1; j_call: TRBJ1-4; clone_size: NA; v_call: TRBV9; cdr3_nt: TGTGCCAGCAGCGGGGGACAGGGGGCGCGACTGGATGAAAAACTGTTTTTT; cdr3_aa: CASSGGQGARLDEKLFF
d_call: TRBD2; j_call: TRBJ2-1; clone_size: NA; v_call: TRBV27; cdr3_nt: TGTGCCAGCGCCTTACTAGCGGGAGCGCAGAATGAGCAGTTCTTC; cdr3_aa: CASALLAGAQNEQFF
d_call: NA; j_call: TRBJ2-1; clone_size: once; v_call: TRBV13; cdr3_nt: TGTGCCAGCAGCCTAGGCTGGACAGAGAACAATGAGCAGTTCTTC; cdr3_aa: CASSLGWTENNEQFF
d_call: NA; j_call: TRBJ2-3; clone_size: once; v_call: TRBV7-8; cdr3_nt: TGTGCCAGCAGCCGAGTAGCTAGCACAGATACGCAGTATTTT; cdr3_aa: CASSRVASTDTQYF
d_call: NA; j_call: TRBJ1-1; clone_size: NA; v_call: TRBV10-3; cdr3_nt: TGTGCCATCACGGGCAGGGCCAACACTGAAGCTTTCTTT; cdr3_aa: CAITGRANTEAFF
d_call: TRBD1; j_call: TRBJ1-6; clone_size: NA; v_call: TRBV7-6; cdr3_nt: TGTGCCAGCAGGCGCACAGGGGACTATAATTCACCCCTCCACTTT; cdr3_aa: CASRRTGDYNSPLHF
d_call: NA; j_call: TRBJ2-5; clone_size: few; v_call: TRBV19; cdr3_nt: TGTGCCAGTAGTATAGGGGCACCCCAAGAGACCCAGTACTTC; cdr3_aa: CASSIGAPQETQYF
d_call: NA; j_call: TRBJ2-5; clone_size: NA; v_call: TRBV28; cdr3_nt: TGTGCCAGCAATCAGGAGGGGGGGACCCAGTACTTC; cdr3_aa: CASNQEGGTQYF
d_call: TRBD2; j_call: TRBJ2-2; clone_size: NA; v_call: TRBV6-5; cdr3_nt: TGTGCCAGCAGGCTGGGGAGGGACACCGGGGAGCTGTTTTTT; cdr3_aa: CASRLGRDTGELFF
d_call: NA; j_call: TRBJ1-5; clone_size: NA; v_call: TRBV5-1; cdr3_nt: TGCGCCAGCAGCCCCAATCAAGGGGATCAGCCCCAGCATTTT; cdr3_aa: CASSPNQGDQPQHF
d_call: NA; j_call: TRBJ1-3; clone_size: NA; v_call: TRBV7-9; cdr3_nt: TGTGCCAGCGGCGGACCGACAGGAAACACCATATATTTT; cdr3_aa: CASGGPTGNTIYF
d_call: TRBD2; j_call: TRBJ2-3; clone_size: NA; v_call: TRBV10-3; cdr3_nt: TGTGCCATCAGCCGGGGGGGCTGGGATACGCAGTATTTT; cdr3_aa: CAISRGGWDTQYF
d_call: NA; j_call: TRBJ1-6; clone_size: NA; v_call: TRBV4-3; cdr3_nt: TGCGCCAGCAGCCAAGAGGGGGGTCGGAATTCACCCCTCCACTTT; cdr3_aa: CASSQEGGRNSPLHF
d_call: NA; j_call: TRBJ2-3; clone_size: NA; v_call: TRBV24-1; cdr3_nt: TGTGCCACCAGTGGCCCTCCGAGCACAGATACGCAGTATTTT; cdr3_aa: CATSGPPSTDTQYF
d_call: NA; j_call: TRBJ2-5; clone_size: NA; v_call: TRBV7-3; cdr3_nt: TGTGCCAGCAGCTTAACGCCCTTGGGGGCGGGGGAGACCCAGTACTTC; cdr3_aa: CASSLTPLGAGETQYF
d_call: NA; j_call: TRBJ2-7; clone_size: NA; v_call: TRBV5-1; cdr3_nt: TGCGCCAGCAGCCCCGGGACCCTGAGCTCCTACGAGCAGTACTTC; cdr3_aa: CASSPGTLSSYEQYF
d_call: NA; j_call: TRBJ2-3; clone_size: NA; v_call: TRBV23-1; cdr3_nt: TGCGCCAGCTGGGGGATTCACACAGATACGCAGTATTTT; cdr3_aa: CASWGIHTDTQYF
d_call: NA; j_call: TRBJ2-6; clone_size: NA; v_call: TRBV5-4; cdr3_nt: TGTGCCAGCAGCTTAGCCTCTGGGGCCAACGTCCTGACTTTC; cdr3_aa: CASSLASGANVLTF
d_call: TRBD2; j_call: TRBJ2-7; clone_size: NA; v_call: TRBV7-2; cdr3_nt: TGTGCCAGCAGCTTTCGCGGGGGGGGAAACGAGCAGTACTTC; cdr3_aa: CASSFRGGGNEQYF
d_call: TRBD1; j_call: TRBJ1-4; clone_size: NA; v_call: TRBV4-1; cdr3_nt: TGCGCCAGCAGCCAAGACACGGACAGGGGGAATGAAAAACTGTTTTTT; cdr3_aa: CASSQDTDRGNEKLFF
d_call: TRBD1; j_call: TRBJ1-6; clone_size: NA; v_call: TRBV18; cdr3_nt: TGTGCCAGCTCACCTACCGCCGGCGGGACAGGCAATTCACCCCTCCACTTT; cdr3_aa: CASSPTAGGTGNSPLHF
d_call: NA; j_call: TRBJ2-7; clone_size: NA; v_call: TRBV11-2; cdr3_nt: TGTGCCAGCAGCTTATATTTTGACACCGGGGCCTACGAGCAGTACTTC; cdr3_aa: CASSLYFDTGAYEQYF
d_call: NA; j_call: TRBJ2-1; clone_size: NA; v_call: TRBV15; cdr3_nt: TGTGCCACCAGCAGAGATCTTTTTCGGGCCGAGAACAATGAGCAGTTCTTC; cdr3_aa: CATSRDLFRAENNEQFF
d_call: TRBD1; j_call: TRBJ1-1; clone_size: NA; v_call: TRBV5-1; cdr3_nt: TGCGCCAGCAGCAGAGGGACAGGGAAGCCTGAAGCTTTCTTT; cdr3_aa: CASSRGTGKPEAFF
d_call: TRBD1; j_call: TRBJ1-2; clone_size: NA; v_call: TRBV14; cdr3_nt: TGTGCCAGCAGCGGGACAGGGTTCTATGGCTACACCTTC; cdr3_aa: CASSGTGFYGYTF
d_call: NA; j_call: TRBJ2-5; clone_size: NA; v_call: TRBV6-2/TRBV6-3; cdr3_nt: TGTGCCAGCAGTTACTCCTCTAGGGTCCAGTACTTC; cdr3_aa: CASSYSSRVQYF
d_call: NA; j_call: TRBJ1-1; clone_size: NA; v_call: TRBV19; cdr3_nt: TGTGCCAGTAGCCCGATAAAAGAACAAACTGGGACTGAAGCTTTCTTT; cdr3_aa: CASSPIKEQTGTEAFF
d_call: NA; j_call: TRBJ1-1; clone_size: NA; v_call: TRBV6-5; cdr3_nt: TGTGCCAGCAGTTACTCCGGACAACGTAACACTGAAGCTTTCTTT; cdr3_aa: CASSYSGQRNTEAFF
d_call: TRBD2; j_call: TRBJ2-5; clone_size: NA; v_call: TRBV6-2/TRBV6-3; cdr3_nt: TGTGCCAGCAGCTCAGAATTAGCGGGGTTACAAGAGACCCAGTACTTC; cdr3_aa: CASSSELAGLQETQYF
d_call: NA; j_call: TRBJ2-2; clone_size: NA; v_call: TRBV9; cdr3_nt: TGTGCCAGCAGCCTCCCCCAGCGGGGGGAGCTGTTTTTT; cdr3_aa: CASSLPQRGELFF
d_call: NA; j_call: TRBJ2-2; clone_size: NA; v_call: TRBV30; cdr3_nt: TGTGCCTGGAGTCCGGGACTCAACACCGGGGAGCTGTTTTTT; cdr3_aa: CAWSPGLNTGELFF
d_call: NA; j_call: TRBJ1-2; clone_size: NA; v_call: TRBV21-1; cdr3_nt: TGTGCCAGCAGTAGGACAGATGAGACCTTC; cdr3_aa: CASSRTDETF
d_call: TRBD1; j_call: TRBJ2-1; clone_size: NA; v_call: TRBV16; cdr3_nt: TGTGCCAGCAGCCAATTTCAGGGGGCTAGTTACAATGAGCAGTTCTTC; cdr3_aa: CASSQFQGASYNEQFF
d_call: NA; j_call: TRBJ1-1; clone_size: NA; v_call: TRBV27; cdr3_nt: TGTGCCAGCAACCCGGGACTACCGAACACTGAAGCTTTCTTT; cdr3_aa: CASNPGLPNTEAFF
d_call: TRBD2; j_call: TRBJ2-5; clone_size: NA; v_call: TRBV6-2/TRBV6-3; cdr3_nt: TGTGCCAGCAGTTACCCGGGACTAGCGGGAGGAGAGACCCAGTACTTC; cdr3_aa: CASSYPGLAGGETQYF
d_call: TRBD2; j_call: TRBJ2-7; clone_size: NA; v_call: TRBV9; cdr3_nt: TGTGCCAGCAGCTTCCACCCGGGGCAGTGGGGGACTAGCGGGAGGTCCACCTACGAGCAGTACTTC; cdr3_aa: CASSFHPGQWGTSGRSTYEQYF
d_call: NA; j_call: TRBJ2-5; clone_size: NA; v_call: TRBV7-9; cdr3_nt: TGTGCCAGCAGCCCACAAGAGACCCAGTACTTC; cdr3_aa: CASSPQETQYF
d_call: TRBD2; j_call: TRBJ2-5; clone_size: NA; v_call: TRBV5-1; cdr3_nt: TGCGCCAGCAGCTTGGCGACTAGCATCAACATTGGGGAGACCCAGTACTTC; cdr3_aa: CASSLATSINIGETQYF
d_call: NA; j_call: TRBJ1-5; clone_size: NA; v_call: TRBV5-1; cdr3_nt: TGCGCCAGCAGCTTAGGGATACTTGGGAGCAATCAGCCCCAGCATTTT; cdr3_aa: CASSLGILGSNQPQHF
d_call: TRBD2; j_call: TRBJ2-1; clone_size: NA; v_call: TRBV6-6; cdr3_nt: TGTGCCAGCAGTCTCGAACCAGGGACTAGTTCTATCTACAATGAGCAGTTCTTC; cdr3_aa: CASSLEPGTSSIYNEQFF
d_call: NA; j_call: TRBJ1-1; clone_size: few; v_call: TRBV5-1; cdr3_nt: TGCGCCAGCAGCCAGGGGTGGAACACTGAAGCTTTCTTT; cdr3_aa: CASSQGWNTEAFF
d_call: TRBD2; j_call: TRBJ2-3; clone_size: NA; v_call: TRBV7-9; cdr3_nt: TGTGCCAGCAATAGCGGGGGTCCCACAGATACGCAGTATTTT; cdr3_aa: CASNSGGPTDTQYF
d_call: NA; j_call: TRBJ2-7; clone_size: NA; v_call: TRBV6-4; cdr3_nt: TGTGCCAGCAGTGTGGAGGAGAGCTCCTACGAGCAGTACTTC; cdr3_aa: CASSVEESSYEQYF
d_call: NA; j_call: TRBJ1-5; clone_size: NA; v_call: TRBV6-5; cdr3_nt: TGTGCCAGCAGTTACATGGCGAATCAGCCCCAGCATTTT; cdr3_aa: CASSYMANQPQHF
d_call: NA; j_call: TRBJ1-5; clone_size: NA; v_call: TRBV14; cdr3_nt: TGTGCCAGCAGCCTGTGGGGTAGCAATCAGCCCCAGCATTTT; cdr3_aa: CASSLWGSNQPQHF
d_call: NA; j_call: TRBJ1-1; clone_size: NA; v_call: TRBV9; cdr3_nt: TGTGCCAGCAGCGTAGAAGGGCAGGGGTCAAACACTGAAGCTTTCTTT; cdr3_aa: CASSVEGQGSNTEAFF
d_call: NA; j_call: TRBJ2-7; clone_size: NA; v_call: TRBV5-1; cdr3_nt: TGCGCCAGCAGGGGGGCCTACGAGCAGTACTTC; cdr3_aa: CASRGAYEQYF
d_call: NA; j_call: TRBJ2-3; clone_size: NA; v_call: TRBV7-2; cdr3_nt: TGTGCCAGCAGCTTGGGACCCTACACAGATACGCAGTATTTT; cdr3_aa: CASSLGPYTDTQYF
d_call: NA; j_call: TRBJ2-3; clone_size: once; v_call: TRBV7-3; cdr3_nt: TGTGCCAGCAGCGGAGGACAGCCCACAGATACGCAGTATTTT; cdr3_aa: CASSGGQPTDTQYF